Given below is one T cell receptor beta chain in context. TCRdb re-called the RT-PCR reads through MiXCR, storing one row per CDR3 protein. The sample consists of 100,000 to 130,000 distinct CDR3 sequences, around 35% of them appearing once. The germline CDR1 and CDR2 sequences are SGHRS and YFSETQ. V gave up 0 bases and J gave up 5 bases, with 12 bases separating them. The CDR3 consists of 14 residues. This record belongs to a study of patients and donors after allogeneic stem cell transplantation. What was sequenced was blood, either unsorted or a sorted T cell fraction (not recorded which). The source is a human donor who was either an allogeneic HSCT recipient or a stem cell or donor lymphocyte infusion donor (not recorded which). It is not recorded whose cells these are; they may come from a transplant donor. The rearrangement uses TRBV5-1 and TRBJ2-7, with D uncertain. CDR3 residues: CASSLEGREDEQYF. CDR3 DNA: TGCGCCAGCAGCTTGGAGGGCCGAGAGGACGAGCAGTACTTC.